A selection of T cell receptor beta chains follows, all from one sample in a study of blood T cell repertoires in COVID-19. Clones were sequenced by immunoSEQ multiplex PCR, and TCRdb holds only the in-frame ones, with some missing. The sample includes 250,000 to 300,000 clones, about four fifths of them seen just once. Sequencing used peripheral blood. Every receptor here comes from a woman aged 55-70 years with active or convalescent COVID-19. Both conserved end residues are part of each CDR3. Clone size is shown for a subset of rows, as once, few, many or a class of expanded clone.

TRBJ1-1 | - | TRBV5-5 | CASRQGLGGSTEAFF
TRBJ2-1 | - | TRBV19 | CASSPSTGYDAYNEQFF
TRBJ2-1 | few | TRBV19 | CASRGGSNNEQFF
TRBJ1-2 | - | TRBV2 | CASAFRAQNYGYTF
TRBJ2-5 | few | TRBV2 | CASARTTGFGETQYF
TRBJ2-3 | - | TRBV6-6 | CASSKMTSTDTQYF
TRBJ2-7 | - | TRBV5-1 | CASSLNAGTASSYEQYF
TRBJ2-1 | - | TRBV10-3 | CAISARASGGSPGNEQFF
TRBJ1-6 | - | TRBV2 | CASSETPHRVPPLHF
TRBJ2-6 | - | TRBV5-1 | CASMPWSTGSGANVLTF
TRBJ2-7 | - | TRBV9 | CASSPGGLAYEQYF
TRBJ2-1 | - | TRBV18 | CASSPIQWEGNEQFF
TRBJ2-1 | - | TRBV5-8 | CASSEGLAGMSSYNEQFF
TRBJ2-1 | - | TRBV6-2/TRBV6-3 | CASTPGTGEYNEQFF
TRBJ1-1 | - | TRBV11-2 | CASSAGQGSEAFF
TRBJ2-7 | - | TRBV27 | CASSFGLAGYYEQYF
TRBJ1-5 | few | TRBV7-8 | CASSLVSGQVLSNQPQHF
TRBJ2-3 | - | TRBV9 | CASSPRTGTSTDTQYF
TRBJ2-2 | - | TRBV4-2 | CASSQERRSGELFF
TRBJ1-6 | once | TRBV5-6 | CASSWRTDYNSPLHF
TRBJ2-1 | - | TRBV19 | CASSPRVPYNEQFF
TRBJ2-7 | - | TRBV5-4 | CASSLELAGGEQYF
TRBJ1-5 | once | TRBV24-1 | CATSDYGSPNQPQHF
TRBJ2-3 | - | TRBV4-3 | CASATGGAGDTQYF
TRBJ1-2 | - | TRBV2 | CASSLGQLTNGYTF
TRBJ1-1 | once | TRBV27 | CASSFGQGEAFF
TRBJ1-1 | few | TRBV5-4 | CASSLPGQGVTEAFF
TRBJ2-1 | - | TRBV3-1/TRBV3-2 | CASSQEALAGGNYNEQFF
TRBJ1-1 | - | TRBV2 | CASKVGVEDTEAFF
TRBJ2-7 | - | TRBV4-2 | CASSQDRGQYRVWEQYF
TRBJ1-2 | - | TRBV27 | CASSPHRGGYTF
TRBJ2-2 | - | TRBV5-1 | CASSLKAGSGELFF
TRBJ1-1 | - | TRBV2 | CASSDKGAIEAFF
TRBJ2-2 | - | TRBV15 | CATGTGGPPRNPPGELFF
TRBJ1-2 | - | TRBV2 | CASSLGTQGGGYTF
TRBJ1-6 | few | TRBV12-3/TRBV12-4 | CASSTGQNSPLHF
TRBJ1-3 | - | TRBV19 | CASSIGPGSGNTIYF
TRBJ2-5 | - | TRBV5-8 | CASSPGLAGEETQYF
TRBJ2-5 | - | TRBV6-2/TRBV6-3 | CASSYGPSGGQETQYF
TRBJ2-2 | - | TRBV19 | CASSPVGGKLTGELFF
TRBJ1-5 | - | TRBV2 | CASSDQGGSQPQHF
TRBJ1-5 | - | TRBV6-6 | CASSYSQGGSNQPQHF
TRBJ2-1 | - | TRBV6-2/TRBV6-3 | CASSTGTGVYNEQFF
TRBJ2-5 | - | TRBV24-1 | CATSDAGTGEETQYF
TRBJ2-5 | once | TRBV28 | CASRQVRPEETQYF
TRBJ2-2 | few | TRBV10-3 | CAIRGDAAGDTGELFF
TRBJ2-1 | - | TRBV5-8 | CASSRGLAEQFF
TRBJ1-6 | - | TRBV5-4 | CASTQTGGSPLHF